This T cell receptor beta chain was captured in a study of vaccination and CD4 T cells after COVID-19. Study as a whole: All convalescent patients were nasal swab PCR positive for SARS-CoV-2; about 9 had mild and one severe disease. The study's findings and limits: There were relatively few convalescent patients studied, and there were no early post-infection timepoints.

Treatment here: approximately 9-day PBMC culture with coronavirus spike peptide pools or control peptides (ViraFEST assay). Researchers used the Oncomine TCR Beta short-read assay to sequence DNA from cultured CD4+ T cells. Cultures of CD4+ T cells served as the source for extracting genomic DNA. TCRdb re-analysed the PCR reads in MiXCR, keeping a single row per CDR3 protein. The table includes about 13,000 distinct CDR3 sequences, around 50% detected once. Notes on this clonotype: Its antigen is not identified.

The origin of this receptor is a human donor who had recovered from COVID-19. What was sequenced was CD4+ T cells from blood, cultured in vitro.

The CDR3 nucleotides are TGCGCCAGCAGCCAAGGGGGCAGCTCCTACGAGCAGTACTTC. This encodes CASSQGGSSYEQYF. The rearrangement uses TRBV4-3 and TRBJ2-1; D might be TRBD1 (5 bases). The end of the DNA is better explained by TRBJ2-7, so the J call may be wrong. Germline values: CDR1 LGHNA, CDR2 YSLEER. There are 14 residues in the CDR3.